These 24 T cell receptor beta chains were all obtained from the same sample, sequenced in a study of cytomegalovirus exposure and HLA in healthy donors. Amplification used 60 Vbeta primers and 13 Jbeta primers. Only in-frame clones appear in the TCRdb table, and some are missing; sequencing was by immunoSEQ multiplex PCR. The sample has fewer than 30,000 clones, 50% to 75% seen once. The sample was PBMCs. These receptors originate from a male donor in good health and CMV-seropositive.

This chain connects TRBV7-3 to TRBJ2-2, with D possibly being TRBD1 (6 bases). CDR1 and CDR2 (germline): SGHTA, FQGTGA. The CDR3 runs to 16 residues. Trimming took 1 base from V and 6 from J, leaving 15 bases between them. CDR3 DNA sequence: TGTGCCAGCAGCTTAATTAGGGGGACGGTGTCCGGGGAGCTGTTTTTT. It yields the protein CASSLIRGTVSGELFF.

The CDR3 here is CASSPPQRLGTEAFF. Written as DNA, the CDR3 is TGTGCCAGTAGTCCTCCCCAGCGGCTGGGCACTGAAGCTTTCTTT. The chain uses TRBV19 and TRBJ1-1, with D unclear. Trimming removed 5 bases at V and 4 bases at J, with 17 bases between. CDR3 size: 15 residues. Germline V CDR1 and CDR2: LNHDA, SQIVND (reference sequence).

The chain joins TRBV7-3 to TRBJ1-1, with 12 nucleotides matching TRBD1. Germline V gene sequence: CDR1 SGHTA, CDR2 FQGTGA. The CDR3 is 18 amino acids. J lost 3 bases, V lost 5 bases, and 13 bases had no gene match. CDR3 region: CASSLGWGTGGRDTEAFF. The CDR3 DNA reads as TGTGCCAGCAGCCTTGGGTGGGGGACAGGGGGCAGGGACACTGAAGCTTTCTTT.

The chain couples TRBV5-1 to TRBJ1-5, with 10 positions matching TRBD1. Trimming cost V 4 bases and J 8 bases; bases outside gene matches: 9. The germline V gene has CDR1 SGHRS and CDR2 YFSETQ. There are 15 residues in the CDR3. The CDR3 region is CASSLGTGAMEPQHF. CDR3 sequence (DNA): TGCGCCAGCAGCCTGGGGACAGGGGCTATGGAGCCCCAGCATTTT.

CDR3 in amino acids: CASSIKVLAGRETQYF. The DNA of the CDR3 is TGTGCCAGTAGTATAAAGGTCCTAGCGGGAAGAGAGACCCAGTACTTC. V usage is TRBV19 and J usage is TRBJ2-5, with 9 bases aligning to TRBD2. CDR3 length: 16 amino acids. J lost 4 bases, V lost 2 bases, and 8 bases had no gene match. Germline CDR1 LNHDA, CDR2 SQIVND (reference sequence).

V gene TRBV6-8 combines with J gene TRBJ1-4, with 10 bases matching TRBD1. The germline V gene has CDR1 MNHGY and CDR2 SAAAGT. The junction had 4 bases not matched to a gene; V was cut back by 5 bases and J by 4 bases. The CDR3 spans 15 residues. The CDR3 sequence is CASSPRTGGNEKLFF. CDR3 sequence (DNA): TGTGCCAGCAGTCCACGGACAGGGGGTAATGAAAAACTGTTTTTT.

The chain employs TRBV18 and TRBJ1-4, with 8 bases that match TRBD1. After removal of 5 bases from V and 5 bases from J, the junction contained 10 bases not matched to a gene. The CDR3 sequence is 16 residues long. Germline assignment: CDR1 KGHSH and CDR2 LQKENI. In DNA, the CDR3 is TGTGCCAGCTCAATGGACAGGGCTAGCTTAAATGAAAAACTGTTTTTT. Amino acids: CASSMDRASLNEKLFF.

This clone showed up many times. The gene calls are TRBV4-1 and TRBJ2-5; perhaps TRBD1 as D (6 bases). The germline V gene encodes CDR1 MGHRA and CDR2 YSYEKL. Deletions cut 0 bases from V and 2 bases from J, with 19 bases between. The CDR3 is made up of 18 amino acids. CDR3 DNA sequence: TGCGCCAGCAGCCAAGAGCTGTGGGGGATGGACAGTCAAGAGACCCAGTACTTC. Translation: CASSQELWGMDSQETQYF.

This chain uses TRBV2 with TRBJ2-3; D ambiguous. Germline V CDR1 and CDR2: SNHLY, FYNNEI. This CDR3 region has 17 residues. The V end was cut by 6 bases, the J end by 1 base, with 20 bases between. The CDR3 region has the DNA TGTGCCAGCAGCGCCCCAACGCGTACCCTAGGCACAGATACGCAGTATTTT. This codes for CASSAPTRTLGTDTQYF. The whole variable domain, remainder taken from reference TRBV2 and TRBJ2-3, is EPEVTQTPSHQVTQMGQEVILRCVPISNHLYFYWYRQILGQKVEFLVSFYNNEISEKSEIFDDQFSVERPDGSNFTLKIRSTKLEDSAMYFCASSAPTRTLGTDTQYFGPGTRLTVL.

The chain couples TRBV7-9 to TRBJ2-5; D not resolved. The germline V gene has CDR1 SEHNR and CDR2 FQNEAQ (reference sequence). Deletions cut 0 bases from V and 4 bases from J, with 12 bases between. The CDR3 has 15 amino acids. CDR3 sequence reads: CASSLAFTGGETQYF. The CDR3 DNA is TGTGCCAGCAGCTTAGCGTTTACTGGCGGAGAGACCCAGTACTTC.

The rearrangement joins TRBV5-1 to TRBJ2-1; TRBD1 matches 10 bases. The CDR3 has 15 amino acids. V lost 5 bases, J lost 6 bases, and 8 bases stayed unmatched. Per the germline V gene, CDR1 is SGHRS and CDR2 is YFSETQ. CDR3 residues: CASREGQGLSNEQFF. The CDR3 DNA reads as TGCGCCAGCAGGGAGGGACAGGGGTTGTCCAATGAGCAGTTCTTC.

The CDR3 nucleotides are TGTGCCAGCAGTATCCTCTACCAAGAGACCCAGTACTTC. As protein: CASSILYQETQYF. The V gene is TRBV2, the J gene TRBJ2-5; D unclear. Trimming stripped 5 bases from V and 0 bases from J, with 7 bases between. The V gene's germline CDR1 is SNHLY and CDR2 FYNNEI. There are 13 residues in the CDR3.

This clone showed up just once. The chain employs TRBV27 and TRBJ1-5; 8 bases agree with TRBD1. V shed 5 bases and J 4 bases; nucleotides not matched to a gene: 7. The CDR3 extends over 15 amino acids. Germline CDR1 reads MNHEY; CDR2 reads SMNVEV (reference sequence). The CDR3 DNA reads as TGTGCCAGCAGTCCCTTGGACAGGGAGAATCAGCCCCAGCATTTT. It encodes CASSPLDRENQPQHF.

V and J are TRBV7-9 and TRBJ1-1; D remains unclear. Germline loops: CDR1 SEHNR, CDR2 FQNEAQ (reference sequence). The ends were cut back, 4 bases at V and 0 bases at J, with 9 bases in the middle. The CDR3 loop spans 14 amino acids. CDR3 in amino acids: CASSWELMNTEAFF. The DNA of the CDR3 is TGTGCCAGCAGCTGGGAGCTGATGAACACTGAAGCTTTCTTT.

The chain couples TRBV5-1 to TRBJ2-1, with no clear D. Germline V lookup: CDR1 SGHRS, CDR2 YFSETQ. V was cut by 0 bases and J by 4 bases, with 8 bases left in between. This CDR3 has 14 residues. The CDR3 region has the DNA TGCGCCAGCAGCTTGGCACAGAGTTACAATGAGCAGTTCTTC. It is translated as CASSLAQSYNEQFF.

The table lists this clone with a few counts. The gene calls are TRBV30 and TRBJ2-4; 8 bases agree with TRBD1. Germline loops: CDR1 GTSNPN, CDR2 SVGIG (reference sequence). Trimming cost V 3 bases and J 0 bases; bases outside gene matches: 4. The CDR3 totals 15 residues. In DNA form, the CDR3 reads TGTGCCTGGAGGACAGGGGCGCTAGCCAAAAACATTCAGTACTTC. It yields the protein CAWRTGALAKNIQYF.

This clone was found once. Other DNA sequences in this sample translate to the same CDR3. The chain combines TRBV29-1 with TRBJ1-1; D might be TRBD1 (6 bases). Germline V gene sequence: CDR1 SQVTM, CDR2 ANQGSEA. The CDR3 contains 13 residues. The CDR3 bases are TGCAGTGGTACGGGACACTTGAACACTGAAGCTTTCTTT. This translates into CSGTGHLNTEAFF.

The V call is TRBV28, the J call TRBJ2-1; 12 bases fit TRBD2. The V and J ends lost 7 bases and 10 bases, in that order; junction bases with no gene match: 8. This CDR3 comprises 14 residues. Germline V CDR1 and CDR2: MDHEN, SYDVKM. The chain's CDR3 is CASTASGREKEQFF. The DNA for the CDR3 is TGTGCCAGCACCGCTAGCGGGAGGGAAAAGGAGCAGTTCTTC.

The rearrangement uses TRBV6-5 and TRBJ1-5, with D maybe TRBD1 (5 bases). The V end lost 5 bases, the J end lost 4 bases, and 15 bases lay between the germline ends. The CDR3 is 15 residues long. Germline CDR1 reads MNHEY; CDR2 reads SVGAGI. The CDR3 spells CASSPYSRVNQPQHF. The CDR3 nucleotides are TGTGCCAGCAGTCCATACTCCAGGGTAAATCAGCCCCAGCATTTT.

The CDR3 sequence is CASSSRTGEPELPEAFF. In DNA form, the CDR3 reads TGTGCCAGCAGCTCAAGGACAGGGGAGCCTGAATTGCCTGAAGCTTTCTTT. This chain connects TRBV21-1 to TRBJ1-1; the table's D call, TRBD1, has no DNA check behind it. TRBV21-1 is given as a pseudogene. The CDR3 sequence is 17 residues long.

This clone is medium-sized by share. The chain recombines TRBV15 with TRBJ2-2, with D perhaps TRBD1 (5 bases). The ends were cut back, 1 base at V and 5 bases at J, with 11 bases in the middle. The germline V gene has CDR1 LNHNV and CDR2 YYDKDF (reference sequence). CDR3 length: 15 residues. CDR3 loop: CATSRAGRVTGELFF. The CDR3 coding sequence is TGTGCCACCAGCAGAGCTGGCAGGGTAACCGGGGAGCTGTTTTTT.

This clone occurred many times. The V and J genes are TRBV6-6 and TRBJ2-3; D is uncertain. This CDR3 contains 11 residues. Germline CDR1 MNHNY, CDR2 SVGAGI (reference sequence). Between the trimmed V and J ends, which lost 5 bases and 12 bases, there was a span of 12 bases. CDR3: CASSETEGQYF. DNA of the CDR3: TGTGCCAGCAGTGAAACAGAAGGACAGTATTTT.

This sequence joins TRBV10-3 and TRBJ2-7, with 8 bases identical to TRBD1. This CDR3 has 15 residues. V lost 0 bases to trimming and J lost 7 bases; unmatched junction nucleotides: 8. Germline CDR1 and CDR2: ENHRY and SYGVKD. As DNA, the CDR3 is TGTGCCATCAGTGAGTCGGCCCAGGGGGCCGGGGAGCAGTACTTC. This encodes CAISESAQGAGEQYF.

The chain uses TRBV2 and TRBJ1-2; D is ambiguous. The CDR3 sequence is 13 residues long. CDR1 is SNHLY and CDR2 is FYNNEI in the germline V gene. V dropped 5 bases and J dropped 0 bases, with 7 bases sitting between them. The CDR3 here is CASSSTANYGYTF. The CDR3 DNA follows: TGTGCCAGCAGTTCTACAGCTAACTATGGCTACACCTTC.